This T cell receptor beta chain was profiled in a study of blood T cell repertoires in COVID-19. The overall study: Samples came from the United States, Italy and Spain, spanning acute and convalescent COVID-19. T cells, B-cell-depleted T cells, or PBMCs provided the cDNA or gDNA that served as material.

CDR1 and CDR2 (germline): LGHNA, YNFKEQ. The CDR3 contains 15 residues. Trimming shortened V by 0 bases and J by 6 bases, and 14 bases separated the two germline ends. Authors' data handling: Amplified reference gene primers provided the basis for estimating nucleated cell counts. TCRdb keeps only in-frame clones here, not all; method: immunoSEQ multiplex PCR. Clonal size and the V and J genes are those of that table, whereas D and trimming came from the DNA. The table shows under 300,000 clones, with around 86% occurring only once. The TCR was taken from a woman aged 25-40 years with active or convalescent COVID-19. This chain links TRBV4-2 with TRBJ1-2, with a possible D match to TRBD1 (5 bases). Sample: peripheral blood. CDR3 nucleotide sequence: TGTGCCAGCAGCCAAGATTTAGGGGCGAGGAATGGCTACACCTTC. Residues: CASSQDLGARNGYTF.